The 16 T cell receptor beta chains presented below share a single source sample, sequenced in a study of cytomegalovirus exposure and HLA in healthy donors. The PCR was carried out with 60 Vbeta primers and 13 Jbeta primers. Measured with immunoSEQ multiplex PCR; TCRdb has only the in-frame clones, and not every one. The repertoire holds around 220,000 clones, with around 80% as singletons. Sequences were obtained from PBMCs. These receptors were obtained from a middle-aged man in good health and CMV-seronegative.

This clone was detected a few times. The rearrangement uses TRBV2 and TRBJ2-2, with 7 bases identical to TRBD2. The CDR3 sequence is 17 residues long. Per the germline V gene, CDR1 is SNHLY and CDR2 is FYNNEI. V shed 0 bases and J 0 bases; nucleotides not matched to a gene: 4. The CDR3 spells CASSEAPGTTNTGELFF. CDR3 nucleotides: TGTGCCAGCAGTGAAGCGCCTGGGACTACGAACACCGGGGAGCTGTTTTTT.

The chain has TRBV28 and TRBJ2-7; D call uncertain. From germline, CDR1 is MDHEN and CDR2 SYDVKM. CDR3 size: 16 residues. Trimming cost V 5 bases and J 4 bases, with 21 bases left between them. This CDR3 reads CASSPQVVHKTYEQYF. CDR3 DNA: TGTGCCAGCAGTCCGCAGGTGGTGCATAAAACTTACGAGCAGTACTTC.

The J gene is TRBJ2-7, the V gene TRBV18, with D perhaps matching TRBD1 (5 bases). Germline assignment: CDR1 KGHSH and CDR2 LQKENI. The V and J ends lost 1 base and 6 bases respectively, with 7 bases between them. This CDR3 spans 12 amino acids. CDR3 coding DNA: TGTGCCAGCTCACCACGGCAGGGCGAGCAGTACTTC. This codes for CASSPRQGEQYF.

This rearrangement joins TRBV5-3 to TRBJ2-7, with D possibly matching TRBD2 (6 bases). TRBV5-3 qualifies as an ORF whose function is uncertain. This CDR3 is built from 17 residues. V was clipped by 0 bases and J by 4 bases, with 20 bases between them. CDR3 sequence: CARSLGPEGRRGYEQYF. In DNA form, the CDR3 reads TGTGCCAGAAGCTTGGGGCCGGAGGGAAGGAGGGGATACGAGCAGTACTTC.

The V and J genes are TRBV7-3 and TRBJ2-2; the match to TRBD2 covers 7 bases. V shed 5 bases, J shed 1 base, and the junction held 7 bases outside the gene matches. Germline values: CDR1 SGHTA, CDR2 FQGTGA. The CDR3 runs to 16 residues. The CDR3 loop reads CASSRSSGQNTGELFF. The CDR3 nucleotides are TGTGCCAGCAGCCGATCTAGCGGACAGAACACCGGGGAGCTGTTTTTT.

The chain uses TRBV25-1 and TRBJ1-2; 9 bases line up with TRBD1. This CDR3 region has 14 residues. Germline CDR1 and CDR2: MGHDK and SYGVNS. Unmatched junction bases numbered 5, after V lost 7 bases and J lost 2 bases. The CDR3 here is CASIKTGGNYGYTF. The CDR3 nucleotides read TGTGCCAGCATCAAGACAGGGGGGAACTATGGCTACACCTTC.

The rearrangement joins TRBV5-6 to TRBJ2-2, with 9 bases that match TRBD1. V trimming: 0 bases; J trimming: 5 bases; junction bases outside the gene matches: 5. This CDR3 spans 16 amino acids. Germline CDR1 reads SGHDT; CDR2 reads YYEEEE. The CDR3 nucleotides are TGTGCCAGCAGCTTGGGAGGGACAGGGCTGACCGGGGAGCTGTTTTTT. This sequence encodes CASSLGGTGLTGELFF.

The gene calls are TRBV7-8 and TRBJ1-1; the D is unclear. V was trimmed by 5 bases and J by 4 bases, leaving 17 bases between them. This CDR3 contains 15 residues. Germline V CDR1 and CDR2: SGHVS, FQNEAQ. The CDR3 nucleotides read TGTGCCAGCAGCGCCCAGACGAGGGATATCACTGAAGCTTTCTTT. Its protein product is CASSAQTRDITEAFF. Using reference TRBV7-8 and TRBJ1-1 for the parts outside the CDR3, the full variable domain is GAGVSQSPRYKVAKRGQDVALRCDPISGHVSLFWYQQALGQGPEFLTYFQNEAQLDKSGLPSDRFFAERPEGSVSTLKIQRTQQEDSAVYLCASSAQTRDITEAFFGQGTRLTVV.

This clone was seen a few times. The J gene is TRBJ1-6, the V gene TRBV4-1, with D hard to call. Trimming shortened V by 4 bases and J by 6 bases, and 25 bases separated the two germline ends. The length of the CDR3 is 19 residues. CDR1 and CDR2 (germline): MGHRA, YSYEKL. CDR3 DNA sequence: TGCGCCAGCAGCCGGAAGCTAGATGGTTCCTCAACTTCTAATTCACCCCTCCACTTT. It is translated as CASSRKLDGSSTSNSPLHF.

This clone has a handful of counts. The chain uses TRBV5-1 and TRBJ2-1; 8 positions match TRBD2. The CDR3 loop spans 15 amino acids. Trimming took 4 bases from V and 3 from J; bases not matched to a gene: 6. Germline CDR1 SGHRS, CDR2 YFSETQ. This CDR3 reads CASSLSGSFYNEQFF. CDR3 nucleotides: TGCGCCAGCAGCCTCAGCGGGAGTTTCTACAATGAGCAGTTCTTC.

The rearrangement uses TRBV5-6 and TRBJ1-6, with 7 bases fitting TRBD1. The CDR3 runs to 18 residues. Germline V lookup: CDR1 SGHDT, CDR2 YYEEEE. With 0 bases clipped from V and 9 bases from J, the junction kept 15 bases outside the gene matches. CDR3 in amino acids: CASSLDRGDPESGSPLHF. The DNA of the CDR3 is TGTGCCAGCAGCTTGGACAGGGGCGACCCCGAGTCGGGTTCACCCCTCCACTTT.

The chain couples TRBV6-5 to TRBJ1-1; no definite D call. V lost 5 bases and J lost 0, with 7 bases in between. The CDR3 is 13 residues long. CDR1 is MNHEY, CDR2 SVGAGI, per germline. CDR3 bases: TGTGCCAGCAGTACGGAGATGAACACTGAAGCTTTCTTT. It codes for CASSTEMNTEAFF.

The CDR3 nucleotides read TGTGCCAGCAGCTCGGGACAGGGAGGTCAGCCCCAGCATTTT. Its translation: CASSSGQGGQPQHF. The chain recombines TRBV16 with TRBJ1-5; 9 bases align to TRBD1. J lost 6 bases, V lost 5 bases, and 5 bases had no gene match. Looked up from germline, CDR1 is KGHSY and CDR2 is FQNENV. The CDR3 sequence is 14 residues long.

This clone was observed a single time. The gene calls are TRBV10-3 and TRBJ2-7, with a weak D call TRBD1 (6 bases). V was pared by 7 bases and J by 1 base, with 11 bases between. CDR3 length: 13 residues. Germline V gene lookup returns CDR1 ENHRY and CDR2 SYGVKD. The chain's CDR3 is CAINEGQSYEQYF. As DNA, the CDR3 is TGTGCCATCAACGAGGGACAATCCTACGAGCAGTACTTC.

This chain uses TRBV9 with TRBJ2-2, with 14 bases matching TRBD2. CDR3 length equals 20 residues. After removal of 3 bases from V and 2 bases from J, the junction contained 12 bases not matched to a gene. From germline, CDR1 is SGDLS and CDR2 YYNGEE. CDR3 DNA sequence: TGTGCCAGCAGCGAGACCTACGGACTAGCGGGAGGAAGAAACACCGGGGAGCTGTTTTTT. Its protein is CASSETYGLAGGRNTGELFF. Supplemented by reference TRBV9 and TRBJ2-2, the full variable domain reads DSGVTQTPKHLITATGQRVTLRCSPRSGDLSVYWYQQSLDQGLQFLIQYYNGEERAKGNILERFSAQQFPDLHSELNLSSLELGDSALYFCASSETYGLAGGRNTGELFFGEGSRLTVL.

CDR3: CASTGQIFSSYEQYF. In DNA form, the CDR3 reads TGTGCCAGCACCGGACAGATCTTTAGCTCCTACGAGCAGTACTTC. The chain is built from TRBV2 and TRBJ2-7; TRBD1 is a possible D gene (6 bases). CDR1 is SNHLY and CDR2 is FYNNEI in the germline V gene. V lost 7 bases and J 0 bases, leaving 16 bases between the germline ends. The CDR3 contains 15 residues.